Listed here are 8 T cell receptor beta chains from one sample, sequenced in a study of CD8+ T cells in alopecia areata. Following RNA extraction, reverse transcription yielded cDNA that acted as the sequencing template. Only in-frame clones appear in the TCRdb table, and some are missing; sequencing was by immunoSEQ multiplex PCR. The sample contains around 70,000 clones, around 30% of which appear only once. Treatment reported: oral pan-JAK inhibitor, 5-10 mg twice daily. The source was CD8+ T cells sorted from blood, collected at week 4, from a patient treated with tofacitinib. These receptors were obtained from a human donor with alopecia areata.

V and J are TRBV29-1 and TRBJ1-2; no firm D call. Germline V gene data show CDR1 as SQVTM and CDR2 as ANQGSEA. The CDR3 is made up of 13 amino acids. V lost 2 bases, J lost 1 base, and 8 bases lay in between. The CDR3, as DNA: TGCAGCGTTGAATTGCGAGATAACTATGGCTACACCTTC. This translates into CSVELRDNYGYTF.

This clone was counted a few times. The sample carries other DNA sequences with the same CDR3. V and J are TRBV29-1 and TRBJ2-7, with D perhaps assigned TRBD1 or TRBD2 (5 bases each). V was cut by 3 bases and J by 2 bases, with 11 bases left in between. In germline, CDR1 is SQVTM, CDR2 ANQGSEA. The CDR3 sequence is 13 residues long. Here the CDR3 DNA reads TGCAGCGTTGAGGGACGGAATCCCTACGAGCAGTACTTC. This gives the protein CSVEGRNPYEQYF.

This clone has a handful of counts. This chain connects TRBV19 to TRBJ1-2; TRBD1 matches at 8 bases. Germline assignment: CDR1 LNHDA and CDR2 SQIVND (reference sequence). After removal of 8 bases from V and 4 bases from J, the junction contained 3 bases not matched to a gene. This CDR3 is 12 amino acids long. The CDR3 region has the DNA TGTGCCAGTGGACAGGGACGCTATGGCTACACCTTC. Translation: CASGQGRYGYTF.

This chain joins TRBV6-5 and TRBJ2-1, with 7 bases fitting TRBD2. The CDR3 extends over 16 amino acids. Germline CDR1 MNHEY, CDR2 SVGAGI. The V and J ends lost 3 bases and 7 bases, in that order; junction bases with no gene match: 12. In DNA, the CDR3 is TGTGCCAGCAGTTATTGGACTGGGAAGGGAGGGAATGAGCAGTTCTTC. It is translated as CASSYWTGKGGNEQFF.

J is TRBJ1-1 and V is TRBV4-1; 8 positions match TRBD1. The CDR3 has 17 amino acids. Germline V lookup: CDR1 MGHRA, CDR2 YSYEKL. J lost 3 bases, V lost 0 bases, and 9 bases had no gene match. The CDR3 coding sequence is TGCGCCAGCAGCCAAGATGGGACAGGTCATATTGACACTGAAGCTTTCTTT. Encoded protein: CASSQDGTGHIDTEAFF.

The chain joins TRBV6-5 to TRBJ2-1; D remains ambiguous. Germline V lookup: CDR1 MNHEY, CDR2 SVGAGI. CDR3 length: 13 residues. The germline V and J ends were trimmed by 7 bases and 9 bases, with 16 bases remaining between them. The CDR3 DNA sequence: TGTGCCAGCACTTCGACCTATCTGGGTGAGCAGTTCTTC. Protein product: CASTSTYLGEQFF.

This clone was observed a few times. The rearrangement joins TRBV29-1 to TRBJ2-5; tentatively, D is TRBD1 (6 bases). V was shortened by 0 bases and J by 1 base, with 18 bases between the two germline ends. Germline loops: CDR1 SQVTM, CDR2 ANQGSEA. The CDR3 runs to 17 residues. The CDR3 spells CSVEDPYKGTTQETQYF. DNA for the CDR3: TGCAGCGTTGAAGATCCATATAAAGGGACAACCCAAGAGACCCAGTACTTC.

The chain links TRBV29-1 to TRBJ1-2; D is ambiguous. The V end was cut by 5 bases, the J end by 7 bases, with 14 bases between. Germline values: CDR1 SQVTM, CDR2 ANQGSEA. This CDR3 is built from 12 residues. The chain's CDR3 is CSVTTAKGGYTF. DNA of the CDR3: TGCAGCGTTACCACGGCTAAGGGTGGCTACACCTTC.